Each of the 8 T cell receptor beta chains below was sequenced from the same sample in a study of T cells in Graves' hyperthyroidism and ophthalmopathy. The investigators amplified TCR beta CDR3 regions from RNA transcripts. HTBI primers were used for first-round RT-PCR of the TCR CDR3. MiXCR, run by TCRdb on the multiplex PCR reads, gives a single entry per CDR3 protein. Among roughly 500,000 distinct CDR3 sequences, under 60% were seen once, and the ten largest hold 15% to 20%. The sequenced material came from peripheral blood or thyroid tissue (not recorded which). The receptors originated from an adult woman with Graves' disease, either hyperthyroidism or ophthalmopathy (not recorded which).

This clonotype was picked up many times. The chain recombines TRBV20-1 with TRBJ1-1; maybe TRBD1 (5 bases). Germline CDR1 DFQATT, CDR2 SNEGSKA (reference sequence). Trimming took off 4 bases at V and 4 bases at J, with 16 bases between the two ends. There are 14 residues in the CDR3. The CDR3 sequence: CSAIRAAGGTEAFF. The CDR3 nucleotides are TGCAGTGCTATCCGTGCAGCCGGGGGCACTGAAGCTTTCTTT.

This clonotype was counted at least ten times. This chain connects TRBV3-1 to TRBJ2-5; D not resolved. V lost 6 bases, J lost 5 bases, and 16 bases lay in between. Germline V lookup: CDR1 LGHDT, CDR2 YNNKEL (reference sequence). CDR3 length equals 14 residues. DNA for the CDR3: TGTGCCAGCAGGCTCGAAGCGACACAGGAGACCCAGTACTTC. It codes for CASRLEATQETQYF.

This clonotype was counted a few times. CDR3 sequence reads: CASSLPQRGEKLFF. The CDR3 DNA follows: TGTGCCAGCAGTTTGCCCCAAAGGGGTGAAAAACTGTTTTTT. The chain employs TRBV6-5 and TRBJ1-4; possibly TRBD1 for D (5 bases). V was pared by 4 bases and J by 7 bases, with 13 bases between. Germline CDR1 MNHEY, CDR2 SVGAGI. CDR3 length equals 14 residues.

This clonotype was found many times. The rearrangement uses TRBV11-3 and TRBJ1-1; 10 positions agree with TRBD1. This CDR3 spans 17 amino acids. Germline V CDR1 and CDR2: SGHNT, YENEEA. The trim removed 5 bases at V and 3 bases at J, leaving 12 bases unmatched. DNA of the CDR3: TGTGCCAGCAGCACATCCTATTCGGGACAGGGGCACACTGAAGCTTTCTTT. Translating it yields CASSTSYSGQGHTEAFF.

The sample holds a few counts of this clonotype. The chain combines TRBV9 with TRBJ2-6, with D hard to call. V lost 0 bases and J lost 4, with 14 bases in between. Germline lookup yields CDR1 SGDLS and CDR2 YYNGEE. The length of the CDR3 is 17 residues. The DNA for the CDR3 is TGTGCCAGCAGCGTAGTCGCCAGAAACACCGGGGCCAACGTCCTGACTTTC. It translates to CASSVVARNTGANVLTF.

This clonotype was seen once. V usage is TRBV29-1 and J usage is TRBJ1-2, with D possibly TRBD1 on 5 matching bases. Germline CDR1 is SQVTM and CDR2 is ANQGSEA. V shed 3 bases and J shed 4 bases, with 12 bases lying between them. This CDR3 contains 13 residues. The CDR3 loop is CSVDGGESYGYTF. For the CDR3, the DNA is TGCAGCGTTGATGGGGGGGAATCCTATGGCTACACCTTC.

This clonotype was recorded many times. The CDR3 nucleotides read TGCGCCAGCAGTGTAGCAGGGCTCTCGAACACTGAAGCTTTCTTT. Protein: CASSVAGLSNTEAFF. V usage is TRBV10-2 and J usage is TRBJ1-1, with a weak D call TRBD1 (5 bases). V shed 4 bases and J shed 1 base, with 13 bases lying between them. There are 15 residues in the CDR3. The germline CDR1 and CDR2 sequences are WSHSY and SAAADI.

This clonotype has more than one count but fewer than ten. This chain links TRBV19 with TRBJ2-2; D is unresolved. The CDR3 has 11 amino acids. From germline, CDR1 is LNHDA and CDR2 SQIVND (reference sequence). Between the trimmed V and J ends, which lost 4 bases and 8 bases, there was a span of 5 bases. The CDR3 DNA reads as TGTGCCAGTAGTACTTCAGGGGAGCTGTTTTTT. It encodes CASSTSGELFF.